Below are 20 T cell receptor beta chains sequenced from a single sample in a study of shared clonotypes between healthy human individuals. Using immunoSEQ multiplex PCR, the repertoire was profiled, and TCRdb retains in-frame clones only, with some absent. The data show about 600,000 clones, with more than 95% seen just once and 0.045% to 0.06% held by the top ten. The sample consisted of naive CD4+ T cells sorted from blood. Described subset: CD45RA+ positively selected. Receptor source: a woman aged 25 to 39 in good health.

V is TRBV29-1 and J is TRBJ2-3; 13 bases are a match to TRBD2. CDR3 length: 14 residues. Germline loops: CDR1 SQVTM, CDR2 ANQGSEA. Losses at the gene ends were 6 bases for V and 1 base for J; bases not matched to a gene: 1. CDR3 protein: CSVGTSGGTDTQYF. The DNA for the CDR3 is TGCAGCGTGGGGACTAGCGGGGGCACAGATACGCAGTATTTT.

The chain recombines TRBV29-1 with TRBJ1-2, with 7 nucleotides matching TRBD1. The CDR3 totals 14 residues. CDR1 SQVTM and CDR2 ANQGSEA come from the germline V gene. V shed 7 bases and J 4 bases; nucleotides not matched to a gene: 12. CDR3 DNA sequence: TGCAGCGGAGGGGGAGAAGGGGGCGGCTATGGCTACACCTTC. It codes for CSGGGEGGGYGYTF. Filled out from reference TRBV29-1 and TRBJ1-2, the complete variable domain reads SAVISQKPSRDICQRGTSLTIQCQVDSQVTMMFWYRQQPGQSLTLIATANQGSEATYESGFVIDKFPISRPNLTFSTLTVSNMSPEDSSIYLCSGGGEGGGYGYTFGSGTRLTVV.

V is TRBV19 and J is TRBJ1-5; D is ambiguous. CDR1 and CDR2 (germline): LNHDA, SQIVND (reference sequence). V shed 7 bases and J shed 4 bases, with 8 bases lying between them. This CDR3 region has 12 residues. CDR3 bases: TGTGCCAGTAAGAACGGAAATCAGCCCCAGCATTTT. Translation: CASKNGNQPQHF.

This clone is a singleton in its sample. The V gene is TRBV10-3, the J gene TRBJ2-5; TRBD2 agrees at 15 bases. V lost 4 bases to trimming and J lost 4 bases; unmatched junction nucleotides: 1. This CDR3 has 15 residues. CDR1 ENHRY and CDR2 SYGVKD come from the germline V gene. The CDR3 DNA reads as TGTGCCATCAGTGGGGGACTAGCGGGAGGAGAGACCCAGTACTTC. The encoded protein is CAISGGLAGGETQYF.

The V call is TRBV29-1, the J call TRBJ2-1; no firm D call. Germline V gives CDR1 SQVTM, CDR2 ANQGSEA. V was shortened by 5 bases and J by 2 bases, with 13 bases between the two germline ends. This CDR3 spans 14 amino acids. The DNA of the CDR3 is TGCAGCGTTAAGGACCAGAAAGCCTACAATGAGCAGTTCTTC. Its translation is CSVKDQKAYNEQFF.

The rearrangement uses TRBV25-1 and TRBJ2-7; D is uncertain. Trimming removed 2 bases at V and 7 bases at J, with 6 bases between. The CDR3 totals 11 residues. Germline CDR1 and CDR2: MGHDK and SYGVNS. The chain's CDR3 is CASSELWEQYF. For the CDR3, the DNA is TGTGCCAGCAGTGAACTCTGGGAGCAGTACTTC.

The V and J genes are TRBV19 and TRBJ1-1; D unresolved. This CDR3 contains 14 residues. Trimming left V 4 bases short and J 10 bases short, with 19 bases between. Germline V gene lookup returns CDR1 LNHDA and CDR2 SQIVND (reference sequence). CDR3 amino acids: CASSRGRTDLGAFF. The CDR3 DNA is TGTGCCAGTAGTAGGGGAAGGACGGATCTCGGAGCTTTCTTT.

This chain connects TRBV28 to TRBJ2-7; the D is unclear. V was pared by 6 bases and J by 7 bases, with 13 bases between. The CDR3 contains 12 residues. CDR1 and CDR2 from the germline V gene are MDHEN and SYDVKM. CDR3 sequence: CASSPSVSEQYF. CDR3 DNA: TGTGCCAGCAGCCCTAGTGTAAGTGAGCAGTACTTC.

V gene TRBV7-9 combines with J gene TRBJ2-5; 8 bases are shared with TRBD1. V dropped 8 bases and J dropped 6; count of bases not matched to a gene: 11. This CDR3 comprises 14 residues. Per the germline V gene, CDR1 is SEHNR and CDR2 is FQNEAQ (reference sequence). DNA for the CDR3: TGTGCCAGCCGTCCTACAGGGGGTCTTCAGACCCAGTACTTC. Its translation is CASRPTGGLQTQYF.

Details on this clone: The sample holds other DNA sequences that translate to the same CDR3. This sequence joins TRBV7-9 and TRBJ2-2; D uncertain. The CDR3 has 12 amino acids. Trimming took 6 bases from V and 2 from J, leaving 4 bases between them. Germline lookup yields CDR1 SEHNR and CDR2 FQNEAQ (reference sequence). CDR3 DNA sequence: TGTGCCAGCAGTTTAAACACCGGGGAGCTGTTTTTT. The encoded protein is CASSLNTGELFF.

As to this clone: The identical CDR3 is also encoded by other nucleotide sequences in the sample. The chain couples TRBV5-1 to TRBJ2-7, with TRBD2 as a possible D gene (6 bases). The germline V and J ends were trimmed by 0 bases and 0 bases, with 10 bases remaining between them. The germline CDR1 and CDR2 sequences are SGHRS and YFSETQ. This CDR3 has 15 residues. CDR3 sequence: CASSLVGGSSYEQYF. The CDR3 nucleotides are TGCGCCAGCAGCTTGGTCGGGGGTAGCTCCTACGAGCAGTACTTC.

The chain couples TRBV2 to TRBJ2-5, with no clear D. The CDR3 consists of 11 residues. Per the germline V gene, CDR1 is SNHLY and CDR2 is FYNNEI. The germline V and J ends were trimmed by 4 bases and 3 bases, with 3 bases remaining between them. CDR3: CASSVKETQYF. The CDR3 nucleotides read TGTGCCAGCAGTGTAAAAGAGACCCAGTACTTC.

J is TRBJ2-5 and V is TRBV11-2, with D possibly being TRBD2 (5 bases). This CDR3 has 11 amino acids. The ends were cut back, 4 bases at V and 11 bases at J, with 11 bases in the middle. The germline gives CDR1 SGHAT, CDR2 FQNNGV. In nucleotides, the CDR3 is TGTGCCAGCAGCTCTGGTGGGGAGCAGTACTTC. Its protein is CASSSGGEQYF.

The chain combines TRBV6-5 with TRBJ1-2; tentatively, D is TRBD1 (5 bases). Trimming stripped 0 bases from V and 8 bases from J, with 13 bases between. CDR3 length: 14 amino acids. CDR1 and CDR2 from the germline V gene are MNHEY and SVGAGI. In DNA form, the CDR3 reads TGTGCCAGCAGTTACTCAGGAGGGGAAAGAGGCTACACCTTC. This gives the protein CASSYSGGERGYTF.

As DNA, the CDR3 is TGTGCCAGCAGCCAATGGGGACTAGCTGACGAGCAGTACTTC. Its protein product is CASSQWGLADEQYF. The chain is built from TRBV14 and TRBJ2-7, with 9 bases matching TRBD2. Germline V gives CDR1 SGHDN, CDR2 FVKESK. This CDR3 region has 14 residues. V lost 2 bases and J lost 5; bases outside the gene matches: 4. The full variable domain, in which reference TRBV14 and TRBJ2-7 provide the parts outside the CDR3, is EAGVTQFPSHSVIEKGQTVTLRCDPISGHDNLYWYRRVMGKEIKFLLHFVKESKQDESGMPNNRFLAERTGGTYSTLKVQPAELEDSGVYFCASSQWGLADEQYFGPGTRLTVT.

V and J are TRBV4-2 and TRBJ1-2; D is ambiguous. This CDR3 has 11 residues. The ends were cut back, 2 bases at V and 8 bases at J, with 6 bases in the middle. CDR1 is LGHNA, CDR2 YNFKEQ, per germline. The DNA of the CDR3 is TGTGCCAGCAGCCAATTGGGAGGCTACACCTTC. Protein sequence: CASSQLGGYTF.

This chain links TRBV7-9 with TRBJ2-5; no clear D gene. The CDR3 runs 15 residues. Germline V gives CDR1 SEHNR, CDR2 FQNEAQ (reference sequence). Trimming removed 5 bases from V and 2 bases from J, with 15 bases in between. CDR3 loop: CASSKTLTDQETQYF. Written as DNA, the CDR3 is TGTGCCAGCAGCAAGACTCTGACTGATCAAGAGACCCAGTACTTC.

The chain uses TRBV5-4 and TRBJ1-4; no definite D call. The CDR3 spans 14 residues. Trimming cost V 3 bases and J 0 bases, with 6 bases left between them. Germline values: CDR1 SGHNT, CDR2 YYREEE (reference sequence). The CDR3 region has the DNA TGTGCCAGCAGCTCCTGGGCAACTAATGAAAAACTGTTTTTT. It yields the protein CASSSWATNEKLFF. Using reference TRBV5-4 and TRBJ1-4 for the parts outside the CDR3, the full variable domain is ETGVTQSPTHLIKTRGQQVTLRCSSQSGHNTVSWYQQALGQGPQFIFQYYREEENGRGNFPPRFSGLQFPNYSSELNVNALELDDSALYLCASSSWATNEKLFFGSGTQLSVL.

The CDR3 protein is CASSLTGGREKLFF. CDR3 in DNA: TGTGCCAGCTCCCTGACAGGGGGAAGGGAAAAACTGTTTTTT. The chain uses TRBV28 and TRBJ1-4; 9 nucleotides line up with TRBD1. The V segment lost 8 bases and the J segment 8 bases; nucleotides outside the gene matches: 9. This CDR3 region has 14 residues. CDR1 is MDHEN, CDR2 SYDVKM, per germline. Variable domain in full (rest from reference TRBV28 and TRBJ1-4): DVKVTQSSRYLVKRTGEKVFLECVQDMDHENMFWYRQDPGLGLRLIYFSYDVKMKEKGDIPEGYSVSREKKERFSLILESASTNQTSMYLCASSLTGGREKLFFGSGTQLSVL.

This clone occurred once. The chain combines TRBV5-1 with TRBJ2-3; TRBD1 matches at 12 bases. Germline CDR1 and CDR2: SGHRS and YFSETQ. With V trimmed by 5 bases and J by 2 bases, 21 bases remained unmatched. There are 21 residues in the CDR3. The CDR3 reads CASSPGTGGVARGPYTDTQYF. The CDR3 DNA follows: TGCGCCAGCAGTCCCGGGACAGGGGGCGTCGCTAGAGGGCCATACACAGATACGCAGTATTTT.